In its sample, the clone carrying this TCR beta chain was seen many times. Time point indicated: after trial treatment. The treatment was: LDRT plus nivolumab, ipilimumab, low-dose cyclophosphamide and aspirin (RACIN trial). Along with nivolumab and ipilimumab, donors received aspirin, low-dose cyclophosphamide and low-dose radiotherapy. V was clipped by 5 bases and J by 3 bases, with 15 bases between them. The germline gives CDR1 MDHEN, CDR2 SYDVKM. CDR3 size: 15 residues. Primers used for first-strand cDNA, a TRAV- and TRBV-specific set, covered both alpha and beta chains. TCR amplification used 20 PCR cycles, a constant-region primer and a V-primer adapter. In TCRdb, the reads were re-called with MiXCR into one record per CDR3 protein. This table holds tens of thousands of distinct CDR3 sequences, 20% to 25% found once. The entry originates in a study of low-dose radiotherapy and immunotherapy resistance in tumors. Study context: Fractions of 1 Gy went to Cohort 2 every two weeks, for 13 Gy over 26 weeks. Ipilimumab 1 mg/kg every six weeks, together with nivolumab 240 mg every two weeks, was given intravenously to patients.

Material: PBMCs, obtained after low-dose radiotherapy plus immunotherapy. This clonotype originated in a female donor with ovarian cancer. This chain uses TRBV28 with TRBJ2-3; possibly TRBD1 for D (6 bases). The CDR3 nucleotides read TGTGCCAGCAGTCCCCCCGACAGGCTAACAGATACGCAGTATTTT. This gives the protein CASSPPDRLTDTQYF.